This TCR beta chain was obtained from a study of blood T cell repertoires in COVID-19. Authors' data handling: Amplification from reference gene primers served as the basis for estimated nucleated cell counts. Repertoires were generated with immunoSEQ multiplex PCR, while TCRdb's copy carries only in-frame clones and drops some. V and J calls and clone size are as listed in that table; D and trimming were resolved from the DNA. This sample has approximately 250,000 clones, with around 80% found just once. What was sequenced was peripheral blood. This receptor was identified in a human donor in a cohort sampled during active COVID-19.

Written as DNA, the CDR3 is TGTGCCAGCGGCAGAGGGGGAGATTCGGTTGAAGCTTTCTTT. Its protein product is CASGRGGDSVEAFF. J is TRBJ1-1 and V is TRBV28, with a weak D call TRBD1 (6 bases). V dropped 8 bases and J dropped 7 bases, with 20 bases sitting between them. The germline V gene encodes CDR1 MDHEN and CDR2 SYDVKM. The CDR3 sequence is 14 residues long.